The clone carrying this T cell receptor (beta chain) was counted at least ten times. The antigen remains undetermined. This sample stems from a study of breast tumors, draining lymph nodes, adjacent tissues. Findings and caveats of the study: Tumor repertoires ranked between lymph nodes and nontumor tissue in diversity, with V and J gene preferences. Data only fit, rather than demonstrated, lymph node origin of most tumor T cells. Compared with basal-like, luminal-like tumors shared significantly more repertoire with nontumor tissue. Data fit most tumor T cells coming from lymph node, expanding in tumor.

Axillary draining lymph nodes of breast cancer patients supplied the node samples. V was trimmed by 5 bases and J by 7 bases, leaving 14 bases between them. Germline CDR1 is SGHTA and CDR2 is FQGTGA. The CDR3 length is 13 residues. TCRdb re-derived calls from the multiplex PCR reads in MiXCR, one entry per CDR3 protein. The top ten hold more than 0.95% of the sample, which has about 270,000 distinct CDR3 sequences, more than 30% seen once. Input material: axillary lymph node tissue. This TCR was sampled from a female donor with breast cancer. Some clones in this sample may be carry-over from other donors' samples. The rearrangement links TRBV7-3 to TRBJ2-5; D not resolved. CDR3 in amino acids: CASSPSTWGTQYF. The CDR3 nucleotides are TGTGCCAGCAGCCCCTCTACTTGGGGGACCCAGTACTTC.